Listed here are 14 T cell receptor beta chains from one sample, sequenced in a study of blood T cells in healthy people across ages. It was with a sample-barcoded 5' primer and a J-beta primer mix that a second PCR of roughly 7 to 12 cycles was run. TCRdb re-analysed the 5' RACE reads in MiXCR, keeping a single row per CDR3 protein. This sample has around 870,000 distinct CDR3 sequences; about 30% occur once, and the top ten carry 17%. Sequenced material: blood. These receptors were taken from a woman older than 75 in good health.

This chain connects TRBV7-2 to TRBJ1-3; no clear D gene. CDR1 SGHTA and CDR2 FQGNSA come from the germline V gene. The CDR3 loop spans 14 amino acids. Trimming pared 7 bases from V and 4 bases from J, leaving 14 bases between. The CDR3 spells CASTLQGQGNTIYF. CDR3 sequence (DNA): TGTGCCAGCACCCTACAAGGTCAAGGAAACACCATATATTTT.

In its sample, this clonotype was seen many times. The rearrangement links TRBV5-1 to TRBJ2-6; 8 bases line up with TRBD2. CDR1 and CDR2 (germline): SGHRS, YFSETQ. J was trimmed by 1 base and V by 6 bases; bases with no gene match: 15. This CDR3 contains 19 residues. CDR3 nucleotide sequence: TGCGCCAGCACTCCCGCCGGGGGGGACCAAACGTCTGGGGCCAACGTCCTGACTTTC. This sequence encodes CASTPAGGDQTSGANVLTF. The full variable domain, rest sourced from reference TRBV5-1 and TRBJ2-6, is KAGVTQTPRYLIKTRGQQVTLSCSPISGHRSVSWYQQTPGQGLQFLFEYFSETQRNKGNFPGRFSGRQFSNSRSEMNVSTLELGDSALYLCASTPAGGDQTSGANVLTFGAGSRLTVL.

This clonotype was picked up many times. The V gene is TRBV5-1, the J gene TRBJ2-7, with D tentatively TRBD1 or TRBD2 (5 bases each). V lost 4 bases and J 1 base, leaving 15 bases between the germline ends. The CDR3 is made up of 15 amino acids. Germline CDR1 SGHRS, CDR2 YFSETQ. The DNA for the CDR3 is TGCGCCAGCAGCCCCTGGGGAGACAGTTCCTACGAGCAGTACTTC. Protein sequence: CASSPWGDSSYEQYF.

V is TRBV5-5 and J is TRBJ1-5, with 11 bases lining up with TRBD1. This CDR3 has 13 amino acids. Trimming removed 4 bases from V and 11 bases from J; junction bases left unmatched: 5. The V gene's germline CDR1 is SGHKS and CDR2 YYEKEE (reference sequence). The CDR3 nucleotides read TGTGCCAGCAGCCGGGACAGGGGGAGTGCCCAGCATTTT. Its protein product is CASSRDRGSAQHF.

This clonotype has ten or more counts. The germline gene is not matched at one end of the junction; a read error may be the cause. The genes are TRBV7-6 and TRBJ2-1; 9 bases agree with TRBD1. Germline loops: CDR1 SGHVS, CDR2 FNYEAQ. CDR3 size: 15 residues. The CDR3 nucleotides read TGTGCCAGCAGCCGTGGGGGACAGGGTTACAATGAGCGGTTCTTC. As protein: CASSRGGQGYNERFF. The whole variable domain, remainder taken from reference TRBV7-6 and TRBJ2-1, is GAGVSQSPRYKVTKRGQDVALRCDPISGHVSLYWYRQALGQGPEFLTYFNYEAQQDKSGLPNDRFSAERPEGSISTLTIQRTEQRDSAMYRCASSRGGQGYNERFFGPGTRLTVL.

The rearrangement joins TRBV20-1 to TRBJ1-6, with TRBD1 identical over 8 bases. CDR1 is DFQATT, CDR2 SNEGSKA, per germline (reference sequence). This CDR3 comprises 14 residues. Here the CDR3 DNA reads TGCGGTATCCGGGTTCAGGGGGCTGTTTCACCCCTCCACTTT. Translating gives CGIRVQGAVSPLHF.

This clonotype has only a few counts. The J gene is TRBJ2-3, the V gene TRBV20-1; 11 bases align to TRBD2. This CDR3 has 17 amino acids. J lost 4 bases, V lost 4 bases, and 13 bases had no gene match. Germline-derived CDR1 and CDR2 are DFQATT and SNEGSKA (reference sequence). The CDR3 loop reads CSATPVISGGAADTQYF. CDR3 bases: TGCAGTGCTACCCCCGTGATTAGCGGGGGGGCGGCAGATACGCAGTATTTT.

Comment on this clonotype: It may be a read error: a sequence one base away is much more abundant. V is TRBV21-1 and J is TRBJ2-4; the DNA was not used to check the table's D call, TRBD2. TRBV21-1 is a recognized pseudogene. The CDR3 contains 14 residues. CDR3 sequence: CANLAGGNLGIQYF. CDR3 DNA sequence: TGTGCCAACCTAGCGGGGGGGAATCTGGGCATTCAGTACTTC.

This clonotype was seen just once. A much larger clonotype is one base distant, so this may be a read error. This chain joins TRBV12-3 or TRBV12-4 and TRBJ2-1; 11 nucleotides match TRBD2. This CDR3 spans 16 amino acids. V shed 7 bases and J 4 bases; nucleotides not matched to a gene: 9. The CDR3 is CASTLRTSGWYNEQFF. In DNA, the CDR3 is TGTGCCAGCACCCTAAGGACTAGCGGGTGGTACAATGAGCAGTTCTTC.

With respect to this clonotype: A much larger clone lies a single base off, so this may be a read error. This sequence joins TRBV6-6 and TRBJ2-7; D gene uncertain. The germline V and J ends were trimmed by 2 bases and 7 bases, with 12 bases remaining between them. The germline gives CDR1 MNHNY, CDR2 SVGAGI (reference sequence). The CDR3 contains 13 residues. CDR3 DNA: TGTGCCAGCAGTTACGGGCGGATCAATGAGCAGTACTTC. Translating gives CASSYGRINEQYF.

In its sample, this clonotype was seen many times. J is TRBJ1-2 and V is TRBV7-9, with D hard to call. With 2 bases removed from V and 4 bases from J, the gap between germline ends came to 11 bases. The CDR3 covers 14 residues. Germline CDR1 reads SEHNR; CDR2 reads FQNEAQ (reference sequence). CDR3 protein: CASSLSGISYGYTF. CDR3 nucleotide sequence: TGTGCCAGCAGCTTATCCGGTATTTCCTATGGCTACACCTTC.

This clonotype was counted between two and nine times. This chain joins TRBV6-1 and TRBJ2-2; 11 bases map to TRBD1. The ends lost 4 bases at V and 6 bases at J; junction bases unmatched: 4. The CDR3 has 15 residues. CDR1 is MNHNS and CDR2 is SASEGT in the germline V gene. For the CDR3, the DNA is TGTGCCAGCAGTGGGACAGGGGGCATACCCGGGGAGCTGTTTTTT. It translates to CASSGTGGIPGELFF.

The CDR3 sequence is CASSEHGGGARDTQYF. DNA for the CDR3: TGTGCCAGCAGTGAACATGGCGGGGGGGCCCGAGATACGCAGTATTTT. The rearrangement links TRBV2 to TRBJ2-3; 9 nucleotides match TRBD2. The CDR3 covers 16 residues. Trimming at V came to 2 bases and at J to 5 bases, leaving 8 bases not matched to a gene. Germline loops: CDR1 SNHLY, CDR2 FYNNEI.

V usage is TRBV24-1 and J usage is TRBJ2-3; 10 nucleotides line up with TRBD1. CDR3 length equals 13 residues. CDR1 is KGHDR, CDR2 SFDVKD, per germline. Trimming took 9 bases from V and 4 from J; bases not matched to a gene: 3. The CDR3 loop is CATLGQGADTQYF. The CDR3 DNA reads TGTGCCACCCTTGGACAGGGGGCAGATACGCAGTATTTT.